This TCR beta chain was found in a study of blood T cell repertoires in COVID-19. Study context: Specimens from acute and convalescent COVID-19 originated in the United States, Italy and Spain.

In the original analysis: Reference gene primer amplification in the assay estimated nucleated cell counts. Profiled with immunoSEQ multiplex PCR; TCRdb holds only in-frame clones, not every one. That table furnishes V, J and clone size, whereas the DNA furnished D and trimming. This table has about 280,000 clones, 65% to 90% appearing once. In this sample, this clone turned up once. Germline trimming cut 5 bases from V and 4 bases from J; bases unmatched to any gene: 2. This CDR3 region has 13 residues. CDR1 and CDR2 (germline): MNHNY, SVGAGI (reference sequence). This chain links TRBV6-6 with TRBJ1-3, with 7 positions matching TRBD1. This sequence originates from a man aged 45 to 65 with active or convalescent COVID-19. The material sequenced was peripheral blood. DNA for the CDR3: TGTGCCAGCAGTACAGGGGCCGGAAACACCATATATTTT. This sequence encodes CASSTGAGNTIYF.